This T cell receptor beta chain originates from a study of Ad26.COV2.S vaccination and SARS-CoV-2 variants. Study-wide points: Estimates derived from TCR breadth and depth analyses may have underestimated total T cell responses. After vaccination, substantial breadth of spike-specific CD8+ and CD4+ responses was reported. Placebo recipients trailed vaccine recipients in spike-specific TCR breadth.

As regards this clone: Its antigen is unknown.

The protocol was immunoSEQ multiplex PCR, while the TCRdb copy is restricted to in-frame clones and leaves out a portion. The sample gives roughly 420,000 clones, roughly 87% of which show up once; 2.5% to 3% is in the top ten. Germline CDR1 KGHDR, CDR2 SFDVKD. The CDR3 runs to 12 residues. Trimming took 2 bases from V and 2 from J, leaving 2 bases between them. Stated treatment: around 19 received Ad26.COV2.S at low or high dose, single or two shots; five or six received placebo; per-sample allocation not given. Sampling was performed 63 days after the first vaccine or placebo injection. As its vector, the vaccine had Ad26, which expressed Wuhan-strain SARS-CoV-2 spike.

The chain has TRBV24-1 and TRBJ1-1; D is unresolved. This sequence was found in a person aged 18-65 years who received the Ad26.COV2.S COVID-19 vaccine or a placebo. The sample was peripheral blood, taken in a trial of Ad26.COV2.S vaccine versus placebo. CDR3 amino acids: CATSDYNTEAFF. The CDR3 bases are TGTGCCACCAGTGATTATAACACTGAAGCTTTCTTT.